This entry describes one TCR beta chain. This entry comes from a study of early T cells in non-severe SARS-CoV-2 infection. MiXCR, run by TCRdb on the 5' RACE reads, gives a single entry per CDR3 protein. This sample carries fewer than 80,000 distinct CDR3 sequences, 12% of them seen once, and the ten largest clones take approximately 1.1%. The TCR sequence derives from an adult who was a healthcare worker with PCR-confirmed SARS-CoV-2 infection or an uninfected control (not recorded which). The donor label of this sample is uncertain. The sequencing used whole blood, collected at baseline.

CDR3 sequence (DNA): TGTGCCAGCAGCCTACAGGGGGCGGCCGGGGAGCTGTTTTTT. This encodes CASSLQGAAGELFF. The chain has TRBV6-1 and TRBJ2-2; 9 nucleotides align to TRBD1. Germline trimming cut 6 bases from V and 6 bases from J; bases unmatched to any gene: 5. This CDR3 has 14 residues. Germline CDR1 is MNHNS and CDR2 is SASEGT.